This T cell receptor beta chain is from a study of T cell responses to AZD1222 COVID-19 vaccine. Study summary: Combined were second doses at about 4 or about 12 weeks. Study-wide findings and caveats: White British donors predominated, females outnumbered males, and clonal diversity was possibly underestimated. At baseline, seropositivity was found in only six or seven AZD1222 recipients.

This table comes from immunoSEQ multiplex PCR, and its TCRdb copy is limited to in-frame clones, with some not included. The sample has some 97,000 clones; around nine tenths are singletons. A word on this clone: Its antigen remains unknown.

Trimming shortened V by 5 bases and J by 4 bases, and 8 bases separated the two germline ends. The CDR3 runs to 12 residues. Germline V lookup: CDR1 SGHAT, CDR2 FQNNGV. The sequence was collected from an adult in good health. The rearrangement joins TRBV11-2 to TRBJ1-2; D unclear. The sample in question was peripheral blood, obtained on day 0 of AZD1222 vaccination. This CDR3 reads CASSHMTYGYTF. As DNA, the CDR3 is TGTGCCAGCAGCCATATGACCTATGGCTACACCTTC.